The 30 T cell receptor beta chains in this list originate from one sample, sequenced in a study of read filtering for tumor transcriptome and immune sequencing. Molecular barcoded adaptors covering alpha/delta and beta/gamma chains were used on approximately 400 ng RNA. One entry per CDR3 protein results from TCRdb running MiXCR on the reads. The top ten hold over 15% of the sample, which has about 48,000 distinct CDR3 sequences, roughly a fifth seen once. The specimen was a population of CD138-negative cells sorted from bone marrow. The receptors here all came from a donor at least 40 years old with multiple myeloma.

This clonotype was seen ten or more times. The J gene is TRBJ2-5, the V gene TRBV29-1; possibly TRBD1 or TRBD2 for D (6 bases each). Between the trimmed V and J ends, which lost 4 bases and 2 bases, there was a span of 23 bases. The CDR3 is made up of 17 amino acids. Germline CDR1 is SQVTM and CDR2 is ANQGSEA. In DNA, the CDR3 is TGCAGCGTTGTGAGACGCGGGGCTTTAGGGGGACAAGAGACCCAGTACTTC. This encodes CSVVRRGALGGQETQYF.

This clonotype has a count of ten or more. The CDR3 region has the DNA TGCAGCGTCCAAGGGGGACAGGGGGTTGCTGGGGCCAACGTCCTGACTTTC. Residues: CSVQGGQGVAGANVLTF. This chain links TRBV29-1 with TRBJ2-6, with 11 bases aligning to TRBD1. The CDR3 loop spans 17 amino acids. The trim removed 6 bases at V and 2 bases at J, leaving 9 bases unmatched. Germline lookup yields CDR1 SQVTM and CDR2 ANQGSEA.

The sample holds many counts of this clonotype. The chain joins TRBV29-1 to TRBJ1-3; TRBD1 aligns across 9 bases. Germline-derived CDR1 and CDR2 are SQVTM and ANQGSEA. J gave up 4 bases and V 7 bases, and 8 bases lay outside the gene matches. This CDR3 is built from 14 residues. The CDR3 DNA sequence: TGCAGCGCAGGACAGGGGCGCGCAGGAAACACCATATATTTT. Protein product: CSAGQGRAGNTIYF.

This clonotype came up many times. The chain joins TRBV6-5 to TRBJ2-1; TRBD2 agrees at 11 bases. V trimming: 1 base; J trimming: 7 bases; junction bases outside the gene matches: 6. The CDR3 consists of 16 residues. Germline values: CDR1 MNHEY, CDR2 SVGAGI. Here the CDR3 reads CASSYYSGRGGNEQFF. CDR3 in DNA: TGTGCCAGCAGTTACTATAGCGGGAGGGGGGGGAATGAGCAGTTCTTC.

This clonotype showed up many times. This chain uses TRBV20-1 with TRBJ2-1, with TRBD1 matching 9 bases. Trimming cost V 6 bases and J 6 bases; bases outside gene matches: 6. The CDR3 consists of 13 residues. Germline assignment: CDR1 DFQATT and CDR2 SNEGSKA (reference sequence). The CDR3 DNA is TGCAGTGCGCCCCGGGACAGGGCCAATGAGCAGTTCTTC. Its translation: CSAPRDRANEQFF.

This clonotype was recorded a few times. This may arise from a read error, as a much more abundant clone is one base away. The chain has TRBV7-9 and TRBJ2-1; the match to TRBD2 covers 9 bases. J lost 8 bases, V lost 1 base, and 9 bases had no gene match. The CDR3 runs to 16 residues. The germline gives CDR1 SEHNR, CDR2 FQNEAQ (reference sequence). In DNA form, the CDR3 reads TGTGCCAGCAGCTTAGTAGCGGGAGTGAGAGGCTATGAGCAGTTCTTC. Its protein product is CASSLVAGVRGYEQFF.

This sequence joins TRBV6-2 or TRBV6-3 and TRBJ1-5, with a possible D match to TRBD1 (6 bases). The CDR3 covers 16 residues. The V end lost 0 bases, the J end lost 2 bases, and 11 bases lay between the germline ends. Germline V gene data show CDR1 as MNHEY and CDR2 as SVGEGT. DNA of the CDR3: TGTGCCAGCAGTTACTCGACCAGGGGCCGCAATCAGCCCCAGCATTTT. Amino acid sequence: CASSYSTRGRNQPQHF.

The table lists this clonotype with many counts. J is TRBJ2-1 and V is TRBV5-1, with 9 bases fitting TRBD2. The germline V gene has CDR1 SGHRS and CDR2 YFSETQ. Germline trimming cut 3 bases from V and 6 bases from J; bases unmatched to any gene: 7. The CDR3 loop spans 15 amino acids. As DNA, the CDR3 is TGCGCCAGCAGCTCTTTAGCGGGAGTGGGCAATGAGCAGTTCTTC. It is translated as CASSSLAGVGNEQFF.

By proportion, this clonotype is medium-sized. The rearrangement joins TRBV12-3 or TRBV12-4 to TRBJ2-1; D call uncertain. V dropped 7 bases and J dropped 7 bases, with 14 bases sitting between them. CDR3 size: 13 residues. CDR3 amino acids: CASTPSAPNEQFF. The DNA of the CDR3 is TGTGCCAGCACCCCTAGTGCCCCGAATGAGCAGTTCTTC.

With regard to this clonotype: A much more abundant neighbour one base away suggests this may be a read error. The chain carries TRBV6-2 or TRBV6-3 and TRBJ2-1, with D unclear. CDR1 and CDR2 (germline): MNHEY, SVGEGT. CDR3 size: 15 residues. This chain's CDR3 is CASNYSSGAAFRLFF. CDR3 nucleotides: TGTGCCAGCAATTACTCGAGTGGTGCTGCTTTCCGGCTGTTCTTC.

As regards this clonotype: A read error may explain this, as a much larger clone is one base away. The rearrangement joins TRBV29-1 to TRBJ2-7; 10 bases line up with TRBD1. V shed 7 bases, J shed 3 bases, and the junction held 6 bases outside the gene matches. The CDR3 spans 13 residues. Germline-derived CDR1 and CDR2 are SQVTM and ANQGSEA. DNA of the CDR3: TGCAGCGCTTGGGGACAGGGGCTCTACGAGCAGTACTTC. Translated: CSAWGQGLYEQYF.

This clonotype was detected many times. The J gene is TRBJ2-1, the V gene TRBV29-1; TRBD1 is a possible D gene (5 bases). CDR1 is SQVTM, CDR2 ANQGSEA, per germline. CDR3 length equals 15 residues. Trimming removed 7 bases from V and 2 bases from J, with 18 bases in between. The CDR3 DNA reads as TGCAGCGCTAACCAGCCCTGGGGCACCTACAATGAGCAGTTCTTC. Translating gives CSANQPWGTYNEQFF.

This clonotype was detected many times. The genes are TRBV5-1 and TRBJ2-1, with D possibly called TRBD1 or TRBD2 (5 bases each). Germline V gene data show CDR1 as SGHRS and CDR2 as YFSETQ. V lost 4 bases to trimming and J lost 7 bases, with 18 bases between them. The CDR3 is 15 residues long. The CDR3 loop reads CASSEAGTSLNEQFF. CDR3 in DNA: TGCGCCAGCAGCGAAGCCGGGACCTCGCTAAATGAGCAGTTCTTC.

This clonotype was observed at least ten times. The J gene is TRBJ2-4, the V gene TRBV7-9; the match to TRBD1 covers 9 bases. CDR1 is SEHNR, CDR2 FQNEAQ, per germline (reference sequence). This CDR3 spans 16 amino acids. The V gene end was trimmed by 5 bases and the J gene end by 1 base; junction bases not matched to a gene: 6. The DNA for the CDR3 is TGTGCCAGCAGCGCCTGGACAGGGGCGGCCAAAAACATTCAGTACTTC. Protein sequence: CASSAWTGAAKNIQYF. Variable domain in full (rest from reference TRBV7-9 and TRBJ2-4): DTGVSQNPRHKITKRGQNVTFRCDPISEHNRLYWYRQTLGQGPEFLTYFQNEAQLEKSRLLSDRFSAERPKGSFSTLEIQRTEQGDSAMYLCASSAWTGAAKNIQYFGAGTRLSVL.

This clonotype has only a few counts. One base away lies a much larger clone, so this may be a sequencing read error. This chain's CDR3 is CASRGLAGGTDTQYF. CDR3 nucleotides: TGTGCCAGCCGTGGACTAGCGGGAGGGACGGATACGCAGTATTTT. The chain uses TRBV2 and TRBJ2-3, with 15 bases aligning to TRBD2. Germline loops: CDR1 SNHLY, CDR2 FYNNEI. With V trimmed by 8 bases and J by 6 bases, 6 bases remained unmatched. CDR3 length: 15 amino acids. Full variable domain (outside the CDR3, taken from reference TRBV2 and TRBJ2-3): EPEVTQTPSHQVTQMGQEVILRCVPISNHLYFYWYRQILGQKVEFLVSFYNNEISEKSEIFDDQFSVERPDGSNFTLKIRSTKLEDSAMYFCASRGLAGGTDTQYFGPGTRLTVL.

This chain links TRBV6-5 with TRBJ1-1; TRBD1 matches 7 bases. Trimming took 6 bases from V and 4 from J; bases not matched to a gene: 5. CDR3 length: 13 residues. Germline assignment: CDR1 MNHEY and CDR2 SVGAGI. CDR3 coding DNA: TGTGCCAGCAGAACCGCAGGGGGCACTGAAGCTTTCTTT. Protein: CASRTAGGTEAFF.

This chain uses TRBV19 with TRBJ2-2; 8 bases agree with TRBD2. Germline lookup yields CDR1 LNHDA and CDR2 SQIVND (reference sequence). The CDR3 has 17 amino acids. The V segment lost 5 bases and the J segment 3 bases; nucleotides outside the gene matches: 11. Written as DNA, the CDR3 is TGTGCCAGTAGTCCTCGGGGAGCGGGAGTAGACACCGGGGAGCTGTTTTTT. This sequence encodes CASSPRGAGVDTGELFF.

The chain is built from TRBV4-2 and TRBJ2-7, with a possible D match to TRBD2 (7 bases). V was cut by 0 bases and J by 5 bases, with 14 bases left in between. CDR1 and CDR2 (germline): LGHNA, YNFKEQ. The CDR3 contains 15 residues. The CDR3 spells CASSQDGGAGDEQYF. CDR3 in DNA: TGTGCCAGCAGCCAAGATGGGGGCGCGGGGGACGAGCAGTACTTC.

This clonotype was detected many times. This chain links TRBV29-1 with TRBJ1-5; TRBD1 agrees at 9 bases. The V gene end was trimmed by 4 bases and the J gene end by 4 bases; junction bases not matched to a gene: 2. Germline V gives CDR1 SQVTM, CDR2 ANQGSEA. This CDR3 is 13 amino acids long. CDR3 DNA sequence: TGCAGCGTTGCGGGGACAGGGAATCAGCCCCAGCATTTT. Translating it yields CSVAGTGNQPQHF.

A note on this clonotype: Mismatch with germline at one junction end may stem from a read error. Here the CDR3 reads CSAGGRINQPQHF. CDR3 sequence (DNA): TGCAGTGCTGGAGGACGGATCAATCAGCCCCAGCATTTC. The V gene is TRBV20-1, the J gene TRBJ1-5; D is unclear. Germline CDR1 reads DFQATT; CDR2 reads SNEGSKA (reference sequence). The CDR3 spans 13 residues.

As for this clonotype: A read error is possible here, since a much larger clone lies one base away. The CDR3 loop is CASSPDSAGLAGGRSEQYF. The CDR3 DNA reads TGCGCCAGCAGCCCGGACAGTGCGGGACTAGCGGGAGGTCGGAGCGAGCAGTACTTC. The rearrangement uses TRBV5-1 and TRBJ2-7; 15 bases match TRBD2. This CDR3 is 19 amino acids long. The junction had 17 bases not matched to a gene; V was cut back by 4 bases and J by 6 bases. From germline, CDR1 is SGHRS and CDR2 YFSETQ.

This clonotype has at least ten counts. The chain carries TRBV5-1 and TRBJ2-1; D is perhaps TRBD1 (6 bases). V was cut by 0 bases and J by 6 bases, with 10 bases left in between. CDR1 is SGHRS and CDR2 is YFSETQ in the germline V gene. CDR3 size: 14 residues. The CDR3 sequence is CASSLEWTVNEQFF. Written as DNA, the CDR3 is TGCGCCAGCAGCTTGGAGTGGACAGTCAATGAGCAGTTCTTC.

By share, this clonotype counts as medium-sized (0.01 to 0.1%). The chain carries TRBV7-3 and TRBJ1-1, with TRBD1 as a possible D gene (5 bases). The CDR3 runs to 13 residues. The germline V and J ends were trimmed by 5 bases and 10 bases, with 17 bases remaining between them. Germline loops: CDR1 SGHTA, CDR2 FQGTGA. The DNA for the CDR3 is TGTGCCAGCAGCCCAACGGGGGATGGTGTAGCTTTCTTT. Its translation: CASSPTGDGVAFF.

Remarks on this clonotype: This may come from a read error, since a much larger clone is one base off. The rearrangement joins TRBV29-1 to TRBJ2-7; D is unclear. The germline gives CDR1 SQVTM, CDR2 ANQGSEA. V was cut by 2 bases and J by 5 bases, with 10 bases left in between. There are 12 residues in the CDR3. CDR3 nucleotide sequence: TGCAGCGTTGAATCACATTGGAACGAGCAGTACTTC. Amino acids: CSVESHWNEQYF.

This clonotype was counted at least ten times. The chain recombines TRBV6-5 with TRBJ2-1; 10 nucleotides line up with TRBD2. This CDR3 contains 15 residues. Germline lookup yields CDR1 MNHEY and CDR2 SVGAGI. V lost 5 bases and J lost 8; bases outside the gene matches: 9. The CDR3 reads CASSRSGRGGDEQFF. The CDR3 DNA is TGTGCCAGCAGTCGAAGCGGGAGGGGGGGTGATGAGCAGTTCTTC.

This clonotype was counted many times. V is TRBV20-1 and J is TRBJ2-1, with 8 bases aligning to TRBD1. CDR3 length: 18 residues. The trim removed 7 bases at V and 0 bases at J, leaving 17 bases unmatched. Germline V gives CDR1 DFQATT, CDR2 SNEGSKA (reference sequence). The CDR3 DNA follows: TGCAGTGTCTTGTCGGACCGCCCCACAGGGGGCTCCTACAATGAGCAGTTCTTC. Amino acids: CSVLSDRPTGGSYNEQFF.

This clonotype has at least ten counts. This chain connects TRBV24-1 to TRBJ2-1; 9 bases agree with TRBD1. Per the germline V gene, CDR1 is KGHDR and CDR2 is SFDVKD. The CDR3 runs to 15 residues. After removal of 0 bases from V and 5 bases from J, the junction contained 1 base not matched to a gene. The DNA for the CDR3 is TGTGCCACCAGTGATTTGGGGACAGGGCACAATGAGCAGTTCTTC. This sequence encodes CATSDLGTGHNEQFF.

This clonotype has ten or more counts. The rearrangement links TRBV12-5 to TRBJ2-1, with D uncertain. The CDR3 sequence is 13 residues long. V was clipped by 7 bases and J by 6 bases, with 13 bases between them. From germline, CDR1 is LGHNT and CDR2 FRNRAP. The CDR3, as DNA: TGTGCTAGTGCCCAAAGCCACGGCAATGAGCAGTTCTTC. Amino acid sequence: CASAQSHGNEQFF.

Concerning this clonotype: One end of the junction does not line up with germline, which may come from a read error. V and J are TRBV14 and TRBJ2-1; no clear D. The germline CDR1 and CDR2 sequences are SGHDN and FVKESK. This CDR3 comprises 12 residues. DNA for the CDR3: TGTGCCGGCAGCCTGATCCGGAATGAGCGGTTCTTC. Translation gives CAGSLIRNERFF.

This clonotype was seen many times. This chain joins TRBV12-3 or TRBV12-4 and TRBJ2-7; the D is unclear. With 5 bases removed from V and 6 bases from J, the gap between germline ends came to 11 bases. The CDR3 sequence is 12 residues long. The DNA of the CDR3 is TGTGCCAGCAGTCATTCGTCGGGCGAGCAGTACTTC. Amino acids: CASSHSSGEQYF.